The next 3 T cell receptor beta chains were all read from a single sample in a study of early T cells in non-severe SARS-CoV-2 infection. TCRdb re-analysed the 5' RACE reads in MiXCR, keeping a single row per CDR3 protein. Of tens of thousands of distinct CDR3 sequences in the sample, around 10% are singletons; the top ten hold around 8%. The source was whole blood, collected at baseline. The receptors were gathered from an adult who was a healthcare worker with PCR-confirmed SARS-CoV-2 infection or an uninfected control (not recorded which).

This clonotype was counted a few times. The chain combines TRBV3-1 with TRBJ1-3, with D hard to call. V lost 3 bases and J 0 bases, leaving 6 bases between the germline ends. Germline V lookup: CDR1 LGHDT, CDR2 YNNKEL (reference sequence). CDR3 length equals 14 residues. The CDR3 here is CASSHSSSGNTIYF. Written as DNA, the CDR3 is TGTGCCAGCAGCCACAGCAGCTCTGGAAACACCATATATTTT.

CDR3 loop: CARQTGPNTEAFF. The DNA of the CDR3 is TGTGCCAGGCAGACAGGGCCGAACACTGAAGCTTTCTTT. The V and J genes are TRBV30 and TRBJ1-1, with 7 positions matching TRBD1. The length of the CDR3 is 13 residues. V was pared by 8 bases and J by 1 base, with 7 bases of the junction left unmatched. Germline CDR1 reads GTSNPN; CDR2 reads SVGIG (reference sequence).

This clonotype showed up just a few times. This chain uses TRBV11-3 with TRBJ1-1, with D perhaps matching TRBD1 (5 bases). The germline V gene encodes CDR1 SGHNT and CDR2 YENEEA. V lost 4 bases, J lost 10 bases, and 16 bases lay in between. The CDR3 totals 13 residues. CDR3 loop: CASSSRVDGGAFF. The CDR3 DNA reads TGTGCCAGCAGCTCCCGGGTCGACGGGGGAGCTTTCTTT.